This T cell receptor (beta chain) comes out of a study of blood T cell repertoires in COVID-19. About the research overall: Collection of acute and convalescent COVID-19 samples took place in the United States, Italy and Spain. From T cells, B-cell-depleted T cells, or PBMCs came the material, which was cDNA or gDNA.

The CDR3 has 13 amino acids. V was pared by 4 bases and J by 1 base, with 7 bases between. CDR1 is MNHNY, CDR2 SVGAGI, per germline (reference sequence). In the original processing: Amplification with reference gene primers provided the estimates of nucleated cell counts. Some clones are missing from TCRdb's copy, which holds only in-frame ones; the method was immunoSEQ multiplex PCR. Clone size and V and J calls were adopted from that table, with D and trimming inferred from the DNA. The table has tens of thousands of clones, about 86% seen once. The Seattle patients joined while their infection was active and were tracked longitudinally afterward.

The sample was peripheral blood. The V gene is TRBV6-6, the J gene TRBJ1-1; D might be TRBD1 (5 bases). This TCR was sampled from a man in his forties or fifties with COVID-19, enrolled during active disease. The CDR3 nucleotides read TGTGCCAGCAGTTGGGGCTCGAACACTGAAGCTTTCTTT. Protein: CASSWGSNTEAFF.